This TCR beta chain originates from a study of T-cell reconstitution after alpha-beta-depleted transplantation in children. TCRbeta library preparation incorporated unique molecular identifiers. In TCRdb, the PCR reads were re-called with MiXCR into one record per CDR3 protein. The sample has about 360,000 distinct CDR3 sequences; about 14% are singletons. This CDR3 contains 12 residues. With 3 bases removed from V and 9 bases from J, the gap between germline ends came to 9 bases. Germline CDR1 and CDR2: SNHLY and FYNNEI. This clonotype was counted only a few times. This receptor was identified in a human donor who donated a stem cell graft to a child with Fanconi anemia. J is TRBJ2-1 and V is TRBV2; the D gene is possibly TRBD1 (6 bases). This specimen was PBMCs, taken from the stem cell graft. CDR3 amino acids: CASSEGRGEQFF. CDR3 in DNA: TGTGCCAGCAGTGAGGGCAGGGGTGAGCAGTTCTTC.